The clone carrying this TCR beta chain came up once. Germline V CDR1 and CDR2: LGHNA, YSLEER. The CDR3 is made up of 16 amino acids. The trim removed 7 bases at V and 6 bases at J, leaving 14 bases unmatched. The sample belongs to a study of T-cell reconstitution after alpha-beta-depleted transplantation in children. Unique molecular identifiers were incorporated into the prepared TCRbeta library. TCRdb re-derived calls from the PCR reads in MiXCR, one entry per CDR3 protein. The sample contains just over 70,000 distinct CDR3 sequences, about 7.3% of which appear only once. This chain uses TRBV4-3 with TRBJ2-1; 8 nucleotides match TRBD2. The input for sequencing was PBMCs from the stem cell graft donor, taken from the stem cell graft. The sequence derives from a human donor who donated a stem cell graft to a child with acute lymphoblastic leukemia. CDR3 sequence reads: CASTIKTGGPSNEQFF. The CDR3 DNA follows: TGCGCCAGCACCATTAAAACGGGGGGGCCGTCCAATGAGCAGTTCTTC.